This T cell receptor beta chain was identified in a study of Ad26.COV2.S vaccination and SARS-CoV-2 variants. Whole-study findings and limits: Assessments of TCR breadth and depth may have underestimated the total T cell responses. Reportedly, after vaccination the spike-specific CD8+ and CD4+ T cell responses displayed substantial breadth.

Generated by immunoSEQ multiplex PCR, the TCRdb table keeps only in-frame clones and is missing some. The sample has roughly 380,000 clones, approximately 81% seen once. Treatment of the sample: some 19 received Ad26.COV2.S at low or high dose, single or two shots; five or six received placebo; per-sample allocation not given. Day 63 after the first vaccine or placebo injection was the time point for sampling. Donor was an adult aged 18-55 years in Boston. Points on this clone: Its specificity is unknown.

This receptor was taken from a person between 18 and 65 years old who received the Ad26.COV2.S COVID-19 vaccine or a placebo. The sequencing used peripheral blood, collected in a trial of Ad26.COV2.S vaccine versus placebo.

CDR3 sequence: CASSQTSGGATDTQYF. The CDR3 nucleotides are TGTGCCAGCAGTCAGACTAGCGGGGGGGCGACAGATACGCAGTATTTT. The chain couples TRBV6-4 to TRBJ2-3; 14 nucleotides match TRBD2. The J segment lost 3 bases and the V segment lost 5 bases, leaving 4 bases of the junction unmatched. The CDR3 has 16 amino acids. CDR1 MRHNA and CDR2 SNTAGT come from the germline V gene.